The sequence of this T cell receptor beta chain was determined in a study of radiation and T cells in renal cell carcinoma. As for time point: blood 4 weeks post-SBRT, at nephrectomy. Treatment described: 15 Gy SBRT to primary tumor, nephrectomy 4 weeks later. Nephrectomy followed 15 Gy stereotactic body radiation by 4 weeks. General observations from the study: Baseline intratumoral clonotype presence is unknown without pretreatment biopsies.

Per germline, CDR1 MNHNS and CDR2 SASEGT. The CDR3 loop spans 12 amino acids. V was shortened by 1 base and J by 8 bases, with 8 bases between the two germline ends. Remarks on this clone: Its antigen is as yet unknown.

Some clones are missing from TCRdb's copy, which holds only in-frame ones; the method was immunoSEQ multiplex PCR. The sample lists about 77,000 clones, approximately 87% seen once, with about 2.4% in the top ten. Specimen: blood, collected from a patient whose treatment included radiotherapy and nephrectomy. The chain is built from TRBV6-1 and TRBJ1-2; a possible D gene is TRBD1 (5 bases). The origin of this receptor is a woman aged 55-75 years with renal cell carcinoma. CDR3 in DNA: TGTGCCAGCAGTGAAGTGGGGGAAGGCTACACCTTC. Translated: CASSEVGEGYTF.